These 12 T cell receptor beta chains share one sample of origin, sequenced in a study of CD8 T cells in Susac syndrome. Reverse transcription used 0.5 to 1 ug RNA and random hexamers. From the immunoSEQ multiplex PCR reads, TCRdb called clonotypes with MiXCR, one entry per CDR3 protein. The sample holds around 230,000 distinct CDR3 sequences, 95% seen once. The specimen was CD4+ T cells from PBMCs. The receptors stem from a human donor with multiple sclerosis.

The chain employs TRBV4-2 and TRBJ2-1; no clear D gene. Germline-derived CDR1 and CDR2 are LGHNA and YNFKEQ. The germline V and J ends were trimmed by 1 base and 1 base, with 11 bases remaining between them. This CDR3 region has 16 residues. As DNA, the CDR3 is TGTGCCAGCAGCCAAGTGGCTTTAGGGTCCTACAATGAGCAGTTCTTC. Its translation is CASSQVALGSYNEQFF.

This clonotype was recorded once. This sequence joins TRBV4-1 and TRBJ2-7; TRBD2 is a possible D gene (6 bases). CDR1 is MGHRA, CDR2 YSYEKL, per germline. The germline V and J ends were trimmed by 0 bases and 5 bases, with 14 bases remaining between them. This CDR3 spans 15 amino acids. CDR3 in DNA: TGCGCCAGCAGCCAAGATGAGACTAGAGGTCACGAGCAGTACTTC. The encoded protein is CASSQDETRGHEQYF.

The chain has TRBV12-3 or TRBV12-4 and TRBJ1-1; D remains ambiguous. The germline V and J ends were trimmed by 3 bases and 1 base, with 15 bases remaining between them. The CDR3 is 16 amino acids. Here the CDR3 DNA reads TGTGCCAGCAGTTTCGTTTTCGGAAGCCAGAACACTGAAGCTTTCTTT. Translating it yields CASSFVFGSQNTEAFF.

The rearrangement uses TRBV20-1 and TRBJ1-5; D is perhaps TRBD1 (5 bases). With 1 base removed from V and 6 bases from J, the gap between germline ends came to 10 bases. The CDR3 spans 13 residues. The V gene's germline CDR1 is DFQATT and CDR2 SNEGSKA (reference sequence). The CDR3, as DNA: TGCAGTGCTAGAGTAGGGGTGGGTCAGCCCCAGCATTTT. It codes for CSARVGVGQPQHF.

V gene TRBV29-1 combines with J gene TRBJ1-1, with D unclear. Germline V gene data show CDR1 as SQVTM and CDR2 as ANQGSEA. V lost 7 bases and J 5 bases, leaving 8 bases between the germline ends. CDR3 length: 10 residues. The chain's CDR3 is CSGAATEAFF. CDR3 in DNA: TGCAGCGGAGCGGCTACTGAAGCTTTCTTT.

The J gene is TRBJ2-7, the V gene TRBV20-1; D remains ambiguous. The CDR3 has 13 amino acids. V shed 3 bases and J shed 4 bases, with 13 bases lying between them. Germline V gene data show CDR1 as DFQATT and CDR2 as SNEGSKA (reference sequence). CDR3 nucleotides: TGCAGTGCTAGTGGCGCGAACGGATACGAGCAGTACTTC. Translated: CSASGANGYEQYF.

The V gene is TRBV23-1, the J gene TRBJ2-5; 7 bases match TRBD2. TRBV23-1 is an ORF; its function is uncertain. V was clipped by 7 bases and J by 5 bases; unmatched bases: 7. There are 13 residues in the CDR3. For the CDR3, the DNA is TGCGCCAGCACGGCAGCCGGGAGGGAGACCCAGTACTTC. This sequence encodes CASTAAGRETQYF.

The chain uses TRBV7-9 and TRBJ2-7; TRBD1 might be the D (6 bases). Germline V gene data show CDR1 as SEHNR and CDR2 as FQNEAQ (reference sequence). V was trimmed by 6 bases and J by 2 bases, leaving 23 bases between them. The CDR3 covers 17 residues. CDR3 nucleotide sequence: TGTGCCAGCAGTGTGGGGGCCCAGACACGAGCGACCTACGAGCAGTACTTC. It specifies CASSVGAQTRATYEQYF. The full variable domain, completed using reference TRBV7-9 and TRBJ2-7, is DTGVSQNPRHKITKRGQNVTFRCDPISEHNRLYWYRQTLGQGPEFLTYFQNEAQLEKSRLLSDRFSAERPKGSFSTLEIQRTEQGDSAMYLCASSVGAQTRATYEQYFGPGTRLTVT.

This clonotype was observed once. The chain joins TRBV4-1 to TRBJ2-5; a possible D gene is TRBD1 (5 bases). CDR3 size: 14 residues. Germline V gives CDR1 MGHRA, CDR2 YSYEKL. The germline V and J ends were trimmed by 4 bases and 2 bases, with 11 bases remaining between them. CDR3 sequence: CASSPRTPQETQYF. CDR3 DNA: TGCGCCAGCAGCCCCCGGACACCTCAAGAGACCCAGTACTTC.

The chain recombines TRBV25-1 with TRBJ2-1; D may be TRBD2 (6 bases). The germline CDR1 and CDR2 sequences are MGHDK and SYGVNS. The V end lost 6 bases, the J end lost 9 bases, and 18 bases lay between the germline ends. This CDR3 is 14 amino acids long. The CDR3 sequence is CASSREFSWSEQFF. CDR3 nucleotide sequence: TGTGCCAGCAGCCGGGAGTTTAGTTGGAGTGAGCAGTTCTTC.

The CDR3 bases are TGTGCCAGCTCGGGCCTAGCGGGAGTGAGCGAGCAGTACTTC. Its translation is CASSGLAGVSEQYF. The chain has TRBV10-3 and TRBJ2-7; TRBD2 agrees at 10 bases. Germline CDR1 reads ENHRY; CDR2 reads SYGVKD. V was pared by 10 bases and J by 6 bases, with 12 bases of the junction left unmatched. This CDR3 is 14 amino acids long.

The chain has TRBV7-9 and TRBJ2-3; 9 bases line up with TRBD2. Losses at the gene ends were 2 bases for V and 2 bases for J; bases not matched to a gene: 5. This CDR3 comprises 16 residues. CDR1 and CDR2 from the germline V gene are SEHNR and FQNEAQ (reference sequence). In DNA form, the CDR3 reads TGTGCCAGCAGCTTATCCGCTAGCGGGACCACAGATACGCAGTATTTT. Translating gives CASSLSASGTTDTQYF. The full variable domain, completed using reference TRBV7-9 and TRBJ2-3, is DTGVSQNPRHKITKRGQNVTFRCDPISEHNRLYWYRQTLGQGPEFLTYFQNEAQLEKSRLLSDRFSAERPKGSFSTLEIQRTEQGDSAMYLCASSLSASGTTDTQYFGPGTRLTVL.